These T cell receptor beta chains were read from a single sample in a study of T cell responses to AZD1222 COVID-19 vaccine. The data were produced by immunoSEQ multiplex PCR, yet TCRdb's version contains in-frame clones alone and is incomplete. The sample has fewer than 85,000 clones; around 87% are singletons. The material was peripheral blood, obtained 28 days after the second AZD1222 dose. These receptors were collected from an adult who received the AZD1222 COVID-19 vaccine. Both conserved end residues are part of each CDR3. The order of the fields is clone size, V gene, J gene, D gene, CDR3 DNA, CDR3 protein. D genes are given only for firm matches. Clone size appears in some rows only: once, few, many, or a class for an expanded clone.

size: .
V: TRBV9
J: TRBJ2-7
D: TRBD1
DNA: TGTGCCAGCAGCGTAGGGGGGACAGGGGAGCACGAGCAGTACTTC
CDR3: CASSVGGTGEHEQYF

size: .
V: TRBV19
J: TRBJ2-7
D: .
DNA: TGTGCCAGTACCCGTGGGGGGTCCTACGAGCAGTACTTC
CDR3: CASTRGGSYEQYF

size: .
V: TRBV7-2
J: TRBJ1-2
D: TRBD1
DNA: TGTGCCAGCACCATGGACAGGGTGGATGGCTACACCTTC
CDR3: CASTMDRVDGYTF

size: .
V: TRBV27
J: TRBJ2-5
D: .
DNA: TGTGCCAGCAGTTATGGGGGGCAAGGAGAGACCCAGTACTTC
CDR3: CASSYGGQGETQYF

size: few
V: TRBV19
J: TRBJ1-2
D: .
DNA: TGTGCCAGTATGCGAACAGGGAGCTATGGCTACACCTTC
CDR3: CASMRTGSYGYTF

size: .
V: TRBV6-5
J: TRBJ2-3
D: .
DNA: TGTGCCAGCAGCCCCGGGACCACAGATACGCAGTATTTT
CDR3: CASSPGTTDTQYF

size: .
V: TRBV30
J: TRBJ2-1
D: TRBD1
DNA: TGTGCCTGGGGGACAGTTTACAATGAGCAGTTCTTC
CDR3: CAWGTVYNEQFF

size: .
V: TRBV28
J: TRBJ2-5
D: TRBD2
DNA: TGTGCCAGCAGTTTCGCCCCTAGCGGGCAAGAGACCCAGTACTTC
CDR3: CASSFAPSGQETQYF

size: few
V: TRBV9
J: TRBJ2-1
D: .
DNA: TGTGCCAGCAGCATGACAATGGGTTCCTACAATGAGCAGTTCTTC
CDR3: CASSMTMGSYNEQFF

size: .
V: TRBV11-3
J: TRBJ2-5
D: TRBD1
DNA: TGTGCCAGCAGCGATCGGACAGGGGCCCACCAAGAGACCCAGTACTTC
CDR3: CASSDRTGAHQETQYF

size: .
V: TRBV28
J: TRBJ1-1
D: .
DNA: TGTGCCAGCAAGTACATTTTGAACACTGAAGCTTTCTTT
CDR3: CASKYILNTEAFF

size: .
V: TRBV19
J: TRBJ2-1
D: .
DNA: TGTGCCAGTAGTAGCCTTGCGACAGGCACTGAGCAGTTCTTC
CDR3: CASSSLATGTEQFF

size: .
V: TRBV11-2
J: TRBJ2-4
D: .
DNA: TGTGCCAGCAGCTTGAGAGACAAAAACATTCAGTACTTC
CDR3: CASSLRDKNIQYF

size: .
V: TRBV14
J: TRBJ2-1
D: .
DNA: TGTGCCAGCAGCCAAACGTCTAGGGCCGCCCTGGAGTTCTTC
CDR3: CASSQTSRAALEFF

size: .
V: TRBV7-2
J: TRBJ1-4
D: .
DNA: TGTGCCAGCAGCTCAGTGACAGCAACTAATGAAAAACTGTTTTTT
CDR3: CASSSVTATNEKLFF

size: few
V: TRBV7-3
J: TRBJ1-1
D: .
DNA: TGTGCCAGCAGTGCCTACGGGCCAGGGAACACTGAAGCTTTCTTT
CDR3: CASSAYGPGNTEAFF

size: .
V: TRBV6-5
J: TRBJ2-7
D: .
DNA: TGTGCCAGCAGTCCTCGGACGGACTCCTACGAGCAGTACTTC
CDR3: CASSPRTDSYEQYF

size: .
V: TRBV5-4
J: TRBJ2-7
D: .
DNA: TGTGCCAGCAGCTTGGTGGCAGGTTCCTACGAGCAGTACTTC
CDR3: CASSLVAGSYEQYF

size: .
V: TRBV5-1
J: TRBJ2-7
D: TRBD2
DNA: TGCGCCAGCAGGGCTAGCGGTCGTTACGAGCAGTACTTC
CDR3: CASRASGRYEQYF

size: .
V: TRBV7-7
J: TRBJ2-2
D: .
DNA: TGTGCCAGCAGCCCCCGGGCTCAGAACACCGGGGAGCTGTTTTTT
CDR3: CASSPRAQNTGELFF

size: .
V: TRBV7-9
J: TRBJ1-2
D: TRBD1
DNA: TGTGCCAGCGGAGGGGGGACAGATCTTTATGGCTACACCTTC
CDR3: CASGGGTDLYGYTF

size: .
V: TRBV7-3
J: TRBJ1-1
D: .
DNA: TGTGCCAGCAGCACGGGTCCAGGAGAAGCTTTCTTT
CDR3: CASSTGPGEAFF

size: .
V: TRBV5-1
J: TRBJ2-5
D: .
DNA: TGCGCCAGCAGCTTGGGGAGCGTAACTCTTAAAGAGACCCAGTACTTC
CDR3: CASSLGSVTLKETQYF

size: .
V: TRBV28
J: TRBJ1-2
D: .
DNA: TGTGCCAGCAGGTCAGGGTTCTATGGCTACACCTTC
CDR3: CASRSGFYGYTF

size: .
V: TRBV6-4
J: TRBJ2-1
D: .
DNA: TGTGCCAGCAGTGTTGGGCCTGGACAGTACAATGAGCAGTTCTTC
CDR3: CASSVGPGQYNEQFF

size: .
V: TRBV7-7
J: TRBJ1-3
D: .
DNA: TGTGCAACTTTGGGCCCTGGAAACACCATATATTTT
CDR3: CATLGPGNTIYF

size: .
V: TRBV2
J: TRBJ2-7
D: TRBD1
DNA: TGTGCCAGCAGGAGGGACAGGGATCGCGAGCAGTACTTC
CDR3: CASRRDRDREQYF

size: .
V: TRBV4-1
J: TRBJ1-2
D: .
DNA: TGCGCCAGCAGCCAAGCGACGGGCCATGGCTACACCTTC
CDR3: CASSQATGHGYTF

size: once
V: TRBV7-6
J: TRBJ2-7
D: TRBD2
DNA: TGTGCCACGAAAACCGGACTAACTTTAGCGGGGGGGCGCGAGCAGTACTTC
CDR3: CATKTGLTLAGGREQYF

size: .
V: TRBV19
J: TRBJ2-3
D: .
DNA: TGTGCCACCTCCAGGCGGATTGGGGATACGCAGTATTTT
CDR3: CATSRRIGDTQYF

size: .
V: TRBV6-4
J: TRBJ2-3
D: .
DNA: TGTGCCAGCAGTGACTCTTGGCGGGGAGGATCAGATACGCAGTATTTT
CDR3: CASSDSWRGGSDTQYF

size: few
V: TRBV3-1/TRBV3-2
J: TRBJ2-1
D: TRBD2
DNA: TGTGCCAGCAGCCATACCGGGGGGGACAATGAGCAGTTCTTC
CDR3: CASSHTGGDNEQFF

size: .
V: TRBV30
J: TRBJ1-1
D: .
DNA: TGTGCCTGGAACCCCCGGAACACTGAAGCTTTCTTT
CDR3: CAWNPRNTEAFF

size: .
V: TRBV18
J: TRBJ2-7
D: TRBD1
DNA: TGTGCCAGCTCACCTCCGGACAGGAGCTCCTACGAGCAGTACTTC
CDR3: CASSPPDRSSYEQYF

size: .
V: TRBV13
J: TRBJ2-7
D: TRBD2
DNA: TGTGCCAGCAGCTTAGAGTCGGCGGGGGGGACCGACTACGAGCAGTACTTC
CDR3: CASSLESAGGTDYEQYF

size: .
V: TRBV7-9
J: TRBJ2-7
D: TRBD1
DNA: TGTGCCAGCAGCCCGTGGACAGGGAACGAGCAGTACTTC
CDR3: CASSPWTGNEQYF

size: .
V: TRBV19
J: TRBJ1-2
D: .
DNA: TGTGCCAGTAACGACAGAAAAGCTAACTATGGCTACACCTTC
CDR3: CASNDRKANYGYTF

size: .
V: TRBV18
J: TRBJ1-2
D: .
DNA: TGTGCCAGCTCACCAATTGGGACCGAATCTAACTATGGCTACACCTTC
CDR3: CASSPIGTESNYGYTF

size: once
V: TRBV7-6
J: TRBJ2-5
D: TRBD2
DNA: TGTGCCAGCAGCTTAGTAAGGGCGGGGGGGAAAGAGACCCAGTACTTC
CDR3: CASSLVRAGGKETQYF

size: .
V: TRBV5-6
J: TRBJ1-6
D: .
DNA: TGTGCCAGCAGCTGGGGGCCGGGGGAGAATTCACCCCTCCACTTT
CDR3: CASSWGPGENSPLHF

size: .
V: TRBV3-1/TRBV3-2
J: TRBJ1-1
D: .
DNA: TGTGCCAGCAGCCACCCGGGGGCACTAGCTTTCTTT
CDR3: CASSHPGALAFF

size: .
V: TRBV9
J: TRBJ2-2
D: .
DNA: TGTGCCAGCAGCGCGAGGAAAGAACAGGGCTCCGGGGAGCTGTTTTTT
CDR3: CASSARKEQGSGELFF

size: .
V: TRBV7-2
J: TRBJ1-6
D: .
DNA: TGTGCCAGCGGGACCTTCTATAATTCACCCCTCCACTTT
CDR3: CASGTFYNSPLHF

size: .
V: TRBV7-9
J: TRBJ1-1
D: .
DNA: TGTGCCAGCAGTGTAAGCAGCGGCACTGAAGCTTTCTTT
CDR3: CASSVSSGTEAFF